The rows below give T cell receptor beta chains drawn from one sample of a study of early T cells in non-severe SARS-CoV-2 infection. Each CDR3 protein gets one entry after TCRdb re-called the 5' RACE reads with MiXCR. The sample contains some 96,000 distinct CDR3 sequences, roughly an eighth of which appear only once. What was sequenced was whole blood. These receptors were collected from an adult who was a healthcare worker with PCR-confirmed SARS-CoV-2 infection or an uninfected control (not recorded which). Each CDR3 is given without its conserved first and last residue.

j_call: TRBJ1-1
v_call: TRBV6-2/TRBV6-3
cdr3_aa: ASSPPDRAGYTEAF

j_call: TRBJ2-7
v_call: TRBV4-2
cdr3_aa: ASSQSTGGYDEQY

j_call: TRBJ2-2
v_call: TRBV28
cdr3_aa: ASSSTQGARGTGELF

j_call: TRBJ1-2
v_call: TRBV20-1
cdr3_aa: SGKGGWYGYT

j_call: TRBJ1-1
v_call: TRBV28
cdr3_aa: ASRPPGTALEAF

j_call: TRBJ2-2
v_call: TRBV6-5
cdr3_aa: ASSYSSGDTGELF

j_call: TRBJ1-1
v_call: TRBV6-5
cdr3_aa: ASSWDSNTEAF

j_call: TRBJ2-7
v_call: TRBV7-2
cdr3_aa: ASSPGTGSYEQY

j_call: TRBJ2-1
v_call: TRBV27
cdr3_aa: ASSLQASYNEQF

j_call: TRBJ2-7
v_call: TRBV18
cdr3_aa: ASSLQWTGSPYEQY

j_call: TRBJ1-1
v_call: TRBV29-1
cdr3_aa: SVLGGHLNTEAF

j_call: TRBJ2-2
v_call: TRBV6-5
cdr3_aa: ASSRTDANTGELF

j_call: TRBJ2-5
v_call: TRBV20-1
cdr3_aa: SARDSGSYQETQY

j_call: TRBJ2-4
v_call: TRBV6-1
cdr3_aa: ASSESFYRGNIQY

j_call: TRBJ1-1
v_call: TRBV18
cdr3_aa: ASSPLRLRDTEAF

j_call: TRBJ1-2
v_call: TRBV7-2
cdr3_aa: ASSSGTLYGYT

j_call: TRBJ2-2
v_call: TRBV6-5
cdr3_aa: ASSYKGAYTGELF

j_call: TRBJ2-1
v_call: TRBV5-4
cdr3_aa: AGSSYNEQF

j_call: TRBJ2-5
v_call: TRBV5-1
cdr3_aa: ASSLGPQGVETQY

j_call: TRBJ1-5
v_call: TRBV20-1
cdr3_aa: SARSAMYQPQH

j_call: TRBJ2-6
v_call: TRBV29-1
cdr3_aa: SVSGGAGANVLT

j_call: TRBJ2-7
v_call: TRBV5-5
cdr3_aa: ASSLGTDRYEQY

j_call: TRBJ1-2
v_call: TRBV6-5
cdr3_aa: ASSPTIDAGTVVGYT

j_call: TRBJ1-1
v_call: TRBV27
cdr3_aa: ASSFETQGGEAF

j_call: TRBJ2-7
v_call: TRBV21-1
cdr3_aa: ASSKASTGGVEQY

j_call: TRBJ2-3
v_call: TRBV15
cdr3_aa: ATSRQGGWADTQY

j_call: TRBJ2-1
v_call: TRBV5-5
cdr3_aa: ASSPTGRMEDEQF

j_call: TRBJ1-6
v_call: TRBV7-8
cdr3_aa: ASSLAGTGNSPLH

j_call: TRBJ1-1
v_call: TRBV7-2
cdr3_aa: ASSLGGTGPFMVGAF

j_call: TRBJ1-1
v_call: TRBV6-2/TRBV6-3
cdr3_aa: ASSYFGLHRGTEAF

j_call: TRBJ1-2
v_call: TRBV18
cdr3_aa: ASSPQTGDYGYT

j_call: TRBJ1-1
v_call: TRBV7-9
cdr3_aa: ASSLAGGKAF

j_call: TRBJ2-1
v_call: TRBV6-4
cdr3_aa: ASSERSGLGYNEQF

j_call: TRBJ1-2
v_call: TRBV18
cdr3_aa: ASSPDRSHTNYGYT

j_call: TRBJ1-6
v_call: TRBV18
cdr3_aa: ASSPSGDSPLH

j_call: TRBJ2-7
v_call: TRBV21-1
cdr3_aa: ASSSRRRREIYEQY

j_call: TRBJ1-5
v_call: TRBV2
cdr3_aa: ASSAGPKSNQPQH

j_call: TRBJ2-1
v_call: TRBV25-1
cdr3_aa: ASRAALAGLVNEQF

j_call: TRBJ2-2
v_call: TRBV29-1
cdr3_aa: SVEDSHRGLAGELF

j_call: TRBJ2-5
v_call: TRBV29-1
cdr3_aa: SVGELWQGIQETQY

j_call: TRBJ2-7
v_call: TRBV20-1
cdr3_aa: SARDRRTGDGEQY

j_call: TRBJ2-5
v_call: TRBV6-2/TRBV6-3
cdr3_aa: ASSYSGETQY

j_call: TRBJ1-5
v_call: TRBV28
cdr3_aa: ASSATGPGNQPQH

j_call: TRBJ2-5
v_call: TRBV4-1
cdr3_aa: ASSRLQGNQETQY

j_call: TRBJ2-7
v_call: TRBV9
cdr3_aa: ASSVGPTPREQY

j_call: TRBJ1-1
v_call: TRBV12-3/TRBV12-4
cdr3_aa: ASSPYSGTGATEAF

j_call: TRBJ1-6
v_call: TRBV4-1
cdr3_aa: ASSQSPPGGQWRDSPLH

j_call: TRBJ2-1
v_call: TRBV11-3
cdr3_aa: ASSLWTGKPYNEQF

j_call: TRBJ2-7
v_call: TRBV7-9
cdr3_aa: ASSLGTALSSYEQY

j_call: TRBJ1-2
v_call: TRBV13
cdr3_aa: ASSQTGGAGGYT

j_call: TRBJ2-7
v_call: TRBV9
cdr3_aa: ASSTGPPSYEQY

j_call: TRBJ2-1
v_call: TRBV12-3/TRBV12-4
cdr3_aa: ASRPGGDNEQF

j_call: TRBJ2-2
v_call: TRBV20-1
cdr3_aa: SANPQVRTGELF

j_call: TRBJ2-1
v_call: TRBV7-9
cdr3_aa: ASSFHNEQF

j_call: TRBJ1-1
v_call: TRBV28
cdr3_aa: ASRIANTEAF

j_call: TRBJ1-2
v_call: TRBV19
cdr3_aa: ASSIKGSNYGYT

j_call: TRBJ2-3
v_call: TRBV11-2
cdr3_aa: ASSLRGAGTDTRY